The rows below give T cell receptor beta chains drawn from one sample of a study of blood T cell repertoires in COVID-19. Assay: immunoSEQ multiplex PCR; the TCRdb copy retains only in-frame clones and omits some. The sample holds a few hundred thousand clones, approximately 84% seen once. Material: peripheral blood. These receptors were obtained from a young woman who had recovered from COVID-19. CDR3s include the opening cysteine and the closing phenylalanine or tryptophan. A D gene is named only where the DNA matches it firmly. The listing skips clone size in some rows; elsewhere it reads once, few, many or a size class.

cdr3_nt	cdr3_aa	d_call	j_call	clone_size	v_call
TGTGCCAGCAGTTTCGGGACAGCGAACACTGAAGCTTTCTTT	CASSFGTANTEAFF	TRBD1	TRBJ1-1	.	TRBV6-5
TGTGCCATCAGTGAGTTTAGTAGCAATCAGCCCCAGCATTTT	CAISEFSSNQPQHF	.	TRBJ1-5	few	TRBV10-3
TGTGCCAGCAGCACTAACAGGGGCCAAACTAATGAAAAACTGTTTTTT	CASSTNRGQTNEKLFF	TRBD1	TRBJ1-4	.	TRBV5-5
TGTGCCAGCATCCACCGGGGGGAGCAGTTCTTC	CASIHRGEQFF	.	TRBJ2-1	.	TRBV3-1/TRBV3-2
TGTGCCAGCAGAGGGACAGGGGCCGGGGAGCTGTTTTTT	CASRGTGAGELFF	TRBD1	TRBJ2-2	.	TRBV6-5
TGTGCCAGCAGGGCTTCCACAGATACGCAGTATTTT	CASRASTDTQYF	.	TRBJ2-3	.	TRBV2
TGTGCCAGTAGTATGCGCGTCAATTCACCCCTCCACTTT	CASSMRVNSPLHF	.	TRBJ1-6	.	TRBV19
TGTGCCAGCAGCTTAGAACGGGACAGCTCCTACGAGCAGTACTTC	CASSLERDSSYEQYF	TRBD1	TRBJ2-7	.	TRBV7-8
TGTGCCAGCAAGGGGGTGGGTCCTGGTTCCTACCAGCCCCAGCATTTT	CASKGVGPGSYQPQHF	.	TRBJ1-5	once	TRBV6-6
TGTGCCAGTAGTGCCCGACAGATCTCTGGAAACACCATATATTTT	CASSARQISGNTIYF	.	TRBJ1-3	few	TRBV19
TGTGCCACCAGGATTAAGGGGCGTCAGCCCCAGCATTTT	CATRIKGRQPQHF	.	TRBJ1-5	.	TRBV24-1
TGTGCCAGCAGCCCAGGGGGGTGGGAGCAGTACTTC	CASSPGGWEQYF	.	TRBJ2-7	.	TRBV7-9
TGTGCCAGCAGTTATATAGGAGGCACAGATACGCAGTATTTT	CASSYIGGTDTQYF	.	TRBJ2-3	.	TRBV7-9
TGCAGTGCTACTGACGGTGACTATGGCTACACCTTC	CSATDGDYGYTF	.	TRBJ1-2	.	TRBV20-1
TGTGCCAGCCCAGTAAGAGGACAGGGAGGGGATAGCAATCAGCCCCAGCATTTT	CASPVRGQGGDSNQPQHF	.	TRBJ1-5	once	TRBV21-1
TGTGCCAGCAGCGTATCGGGGGGCTTTGGGGCCAACGTCCTGACTTTC	CASSVSGGFGANVLTF	.	TRBJ2-6	.	TRBV9
TGTGCCAGCAGCTTGGGCGCGGGGGACACTGAAGCTTTCTTT	CASSLGAGDTEAFF	.	TRBJ1-1	.	TRBV5-6
TGTGCCAGCAGCCGTTTGGGACAGGAGGAGACCCAGTACTTC	CASSRLGQEETQYF	TRBD1	TRBJ2-5	.	TRBV6-5
TGTGCCAGCAGCTCACAGGGAATTAATGAAAAACTGTTTTTT	CASSSQGINEKLFF	.	TRBJ1-4	.	TRBV5-4
TGTGCCAGCAGAAACCTAGCGGGAGGGCCCTACGAGCAGTACTTC	CASRNLAGGPYEQYF	TRBD2	TRBJ2-7	.	TRBV6-6
TGTGCCAGCAGCCCAGTCCCGTGGAACACTGAAGCTTTCTTT	CASSPVPWNTEAFF	.	TRBJ1-1	.	TRBV11-2
TGTGCCAGCAGTCAGGGGTCCACTGAAGCTTTCTTT	CASSQGSTEAFF	.	TRBJ1-1	.	TRBV6-5
TGTGCCAGCAGCTCTCTAGCGGGGGGCACAGATACGCAGTATTTT	CASSSLAGGTDTQYF	TRBD2	TRBJ2-3	.	TRBV7-2
TGTGCCAGCAGCCTCCCGGGACAGGGTCGTTACGAGCAGTACTTC	CASSLPGQGRYEQYF	TRBD1	TRBJ2-7	.	TRBV4-2
TGTGCCCAAGGCGGACTCTCTGGGGCCAACGTCCTGACTTTC	CAQGGLSGANVLTF	.	TRBJ2-6	.	TRBV30
TGCGCCAGCAGCCAAGACCACAGGGGGCCTGGAAACACCATATATTTT	CASSQDHRGPGNTIYF	TRBD1	TRBJ1-3	once	TRBV4-3
TGCGCCAGCAGTCAATCTGGCGGGACGACAGCCTACGAGCAGTACTTC	CASSQSGGTTAYEQYF	.	TRBJ2-7	.	TRBV23-1
TGTGCCAGCAGCCAGGTCCGGAGCTCCTACAATGAGCAGTTCTTC	CASSQVRSSYNEQFF	.	TRBJ2-1	.	TRBV3-1/TRBV3-2
TGCGCCAGCAGCTTGGTGGCAGGGGTTAATCAGCCCCAGCATTTT	CASSLVAGVNQPQHF	.	TRBJ1-5	.	TRBV5-1
TGTGCCAGCACCTCACTAGCGGGGGCCACGGGTAGCGGGGAGCTGTTTTTT	CASTSLAGATGSGELFF	TRBD2	TRBJ2-2	.	TRBV7-6
TGTGCCAGCAGTTTGGGGATCGGGGGTGAAGCTTTCTTT	CASSLGIGGEAFF	.	TRBJ1-1	.	TRBV27
TGTGCCAGCAGCCCCAAGGGAGGGGACAACACCGGGGAGCTGTTTTTT	CASSPKGGDNTGELFF	TRBD2	TRBJ2-2	.	TRBV7-9
TGTGCCAGCAGTAGCAGGACAGGGACAACCACCACAGATACGCAGTATTTT	CASSSRTGTTTTDTQYF	TRBD1	TRBJ2-3	.	TRBV28
TGTGCCAGCACCGGGAGGAGCGGGGGGTACCAAGAGACCCAGTACTTC	CASTGRSGGYQETQYF	TRBD2	TRBJ2-5	.	TRBV6-6
TGCGCCAGCAGCCAAACAGGGGATGGTCAGTTCTTC	CASSQTGDGQFF	TRBD1	TRBJ2-1	.	TRBV4-1
TGTGCCAGCAGCACAGGGGGGAATAACTATGGCTACACCTTC	CASSTGGNNYGYTF	TRBD1	TRBJ1-2	.	TRBV7-8
TGTGCCAGCAGTTTATCCAGGGGGCTATTCACAGATACGCAGTATTTT	CASSLSRGLFTDTQYF	TRBD1	TRBJ2-3	.	TRBV27
TGCGCCAGCAGCCAGCTCAGAGGCGTGGGCACTGAAGCTTTCTTT	CASSQLRGVGTEAFF	.	TRBJ1-1	.	TRBV4-3
TGTGCCAGTAGCCTGGACAGCGACTCCTACGAGCAGTACTTC	CASSLDSDSYEQYF	.	TRBJ2-7	.	TRBV19
TGTGCCAGTAGTATGCTTAGCGGGACTAGCGTTACAGATACGCAGTATTTT	CASSMLSGTSVTDTQYF	TRBD2	TRBJ2-3	.	TRBV19
TGTGCCAGCGCGGGGACTAGCGGCTACTCCTACAATGAGCAGTTCTTC	CASAGTSGYSYNEQFF	.	TRBJ2-1	.	TRBV21-1
TGTGCCACCACTTTGGGAGCGGGAGACAATGAGCAGTTCTTC	CATTLGAGDNEQFF	TRBD2	TRBJ2-1	.	TRBV24-1
TGTGCCAGCAGTTCGCGCCAGCTGGGACTAGCAAACACCGGGGAGCTGTTTTTT	CASSSRQLGLANTGELFF	TRBD2	TRBJ2-2	.	TRBV6-2/TRBV6-3
TGTGCCAGCAGTGATGGACTGGCCTACGAGCAGTACTTC	CASSDGLAYEQYF	.	TRBJ2-7	.	TRBV6-1
TGTGCCAGCAGGGAACAGGTCCCCGGAAACACCATATATTTT	CASREQVPGNTIYF	.	TRBJ1-3	.	TRBV28
TGTGCCAGCAGTGAAGCGCGGGGGGCGTCCAGCTACACCTTC	CASSEARGASSYTF	.	TRBJ1-2	.	TRBV6-1